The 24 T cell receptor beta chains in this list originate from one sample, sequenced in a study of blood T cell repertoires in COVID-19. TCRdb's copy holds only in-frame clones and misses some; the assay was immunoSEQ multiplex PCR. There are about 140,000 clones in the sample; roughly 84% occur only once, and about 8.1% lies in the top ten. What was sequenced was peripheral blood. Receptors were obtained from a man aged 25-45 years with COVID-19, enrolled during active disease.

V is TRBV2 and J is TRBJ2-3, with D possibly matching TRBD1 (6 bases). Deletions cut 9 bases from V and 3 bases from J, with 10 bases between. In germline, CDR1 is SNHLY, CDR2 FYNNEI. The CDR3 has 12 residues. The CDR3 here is CASRGRTDTQYF. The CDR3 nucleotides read TGTGCCAGTAGGGGGAGAACAGATACGCAGTATTTT.

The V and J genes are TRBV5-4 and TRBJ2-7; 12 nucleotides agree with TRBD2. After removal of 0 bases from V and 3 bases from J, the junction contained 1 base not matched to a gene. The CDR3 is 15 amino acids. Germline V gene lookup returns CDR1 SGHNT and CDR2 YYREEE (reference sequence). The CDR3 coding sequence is TGTGCCAGCAGCTTGGGACTAGCGGGAGTCTACGAGCAGTACTTC. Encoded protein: CASSLGLAGVYEQYF.

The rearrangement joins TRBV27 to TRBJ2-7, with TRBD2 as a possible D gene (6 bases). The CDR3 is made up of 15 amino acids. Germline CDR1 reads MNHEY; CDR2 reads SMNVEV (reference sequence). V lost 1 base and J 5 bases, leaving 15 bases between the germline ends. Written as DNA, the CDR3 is TGTGCCAGCAGTTTATATGCGGGGCGAAGGGACGAGCAGTACTTC. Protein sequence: CASSLYAGRRDEQYF.

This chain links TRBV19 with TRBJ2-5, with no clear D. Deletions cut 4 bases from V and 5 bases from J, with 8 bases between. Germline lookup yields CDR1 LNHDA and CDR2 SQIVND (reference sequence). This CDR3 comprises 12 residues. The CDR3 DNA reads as TGTGCCAGTAGTAATCTAGGCGAGACCCAGTACTTC. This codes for CASSNLGETQYF.

CDR3 sequence: CSASRDKNTEAFF. The CDR3 nucleotides read TGCAGTGCTAGTCGGGATAAGAACACTGAAGCTTTCTTT. The J gene is TRBJ1-1, the V gene TRBV20-1; no definite D call. The germline gives CDR1 DFQATT, CDR2 SNEGSKA (reference sequence). The CDR3 runs to 13 residues. V lost 3 bases, J lost 1 base, and 9 bases lay in between.

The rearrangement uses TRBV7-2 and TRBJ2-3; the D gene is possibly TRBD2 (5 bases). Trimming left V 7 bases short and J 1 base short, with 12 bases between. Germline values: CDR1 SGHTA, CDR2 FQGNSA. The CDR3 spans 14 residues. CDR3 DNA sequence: TGTGCCAGCAACACGGGAACCCGCACAGATACGCAGTATTTT. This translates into CASNTGTRTDTQYF.

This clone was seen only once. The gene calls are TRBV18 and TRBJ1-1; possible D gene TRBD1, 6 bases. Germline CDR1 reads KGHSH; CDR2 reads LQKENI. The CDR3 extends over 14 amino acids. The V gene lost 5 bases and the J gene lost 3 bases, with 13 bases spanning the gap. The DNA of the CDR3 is TGTGCCAGCTCATACGCCTCAGGGGACACTGAAGCTTTCTTT. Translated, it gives CASSYASGDTEAFF.

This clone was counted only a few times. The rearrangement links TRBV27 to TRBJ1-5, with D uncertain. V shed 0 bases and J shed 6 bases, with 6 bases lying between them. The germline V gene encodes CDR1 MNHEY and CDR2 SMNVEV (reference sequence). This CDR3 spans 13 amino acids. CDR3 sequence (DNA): TGTGCCAGCAGTTTATCCCCGGTTCAGCCCCAGCATTTT. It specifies CASSLSPVQPQHF.

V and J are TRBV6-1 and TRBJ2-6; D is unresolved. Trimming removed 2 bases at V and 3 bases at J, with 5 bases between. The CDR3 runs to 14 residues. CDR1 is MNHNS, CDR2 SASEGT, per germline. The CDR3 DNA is TGTGCCAGCAGTGAAAATCATGGGGCCAACGTCCTGACTTTC. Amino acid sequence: CASSENHGANVLTF.

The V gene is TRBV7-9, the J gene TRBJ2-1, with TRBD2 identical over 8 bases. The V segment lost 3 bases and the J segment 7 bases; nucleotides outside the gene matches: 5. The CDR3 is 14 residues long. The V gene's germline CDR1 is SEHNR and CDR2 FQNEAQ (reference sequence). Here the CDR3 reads CASSLSSGANEQFF. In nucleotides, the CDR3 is TGTGCCAGCAGCTTGAGTAGCGGGGCTAATGAGCAGTTCTTC.

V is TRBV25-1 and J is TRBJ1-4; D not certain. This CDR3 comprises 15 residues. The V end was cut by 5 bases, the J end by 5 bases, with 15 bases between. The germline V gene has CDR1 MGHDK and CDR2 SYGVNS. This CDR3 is CASSPQDRENEKLFF. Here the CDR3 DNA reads TGTGCCAGCAGTCCCCAGGACCGGGAGAATGAAAAACTGTTTTTT.

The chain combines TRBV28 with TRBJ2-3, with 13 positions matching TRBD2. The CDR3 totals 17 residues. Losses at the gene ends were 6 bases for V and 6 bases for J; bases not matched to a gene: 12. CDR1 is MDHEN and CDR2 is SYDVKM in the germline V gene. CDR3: CASSSGGLAGAVDTQYF. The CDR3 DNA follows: TGTGCCAGCAGCTCAGGAGGACTAGCGGGAGCAGTTGATACGCAGTATTTT.

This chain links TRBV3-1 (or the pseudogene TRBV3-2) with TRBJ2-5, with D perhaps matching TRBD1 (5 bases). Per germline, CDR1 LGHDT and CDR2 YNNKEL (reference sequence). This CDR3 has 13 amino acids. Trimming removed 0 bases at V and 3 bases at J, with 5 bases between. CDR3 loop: CASSQEGEETQYF. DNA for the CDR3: TGTGCCAGCAGCCAAGAAGGGGAAGAGACCCAGTACTTC.

CDR3 DNA: TGTGCCAGCAGCCCGGGGGTGGCAGCGAACACCGGGGAGCTGTTTTTT. Translating gives CASSPGVAANTGELFF. The rearrangement joins TRBV7-9 to TRBJ2-2; tentative D call: TRBD2 (6 bases). With 5 bases removed from V and 0 bases from J, the gap between germline ends came to 13 bases. The CDR3 runs to 16 residues. Germline lookup yields CDR1 SEHNR and CDR2 FQNEAQ (reference sequence).

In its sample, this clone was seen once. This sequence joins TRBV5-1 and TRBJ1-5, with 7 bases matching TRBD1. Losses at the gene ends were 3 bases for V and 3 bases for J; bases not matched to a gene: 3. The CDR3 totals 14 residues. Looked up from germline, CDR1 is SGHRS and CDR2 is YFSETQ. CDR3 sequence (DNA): TGCGCCAGCAGCTGGGGACAGCCCAATCAGCCCCAGCATTTT. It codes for CASSWGQPNQPQHF.

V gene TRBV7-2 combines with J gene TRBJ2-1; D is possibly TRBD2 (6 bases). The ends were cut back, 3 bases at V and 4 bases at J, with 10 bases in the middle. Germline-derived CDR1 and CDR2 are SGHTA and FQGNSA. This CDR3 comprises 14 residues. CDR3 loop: CASSFSGRYNEQFF. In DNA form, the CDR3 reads TGTGCCAGCAGCTTTTCAGGGAGGTACAATGAGCAGTTCTTC.

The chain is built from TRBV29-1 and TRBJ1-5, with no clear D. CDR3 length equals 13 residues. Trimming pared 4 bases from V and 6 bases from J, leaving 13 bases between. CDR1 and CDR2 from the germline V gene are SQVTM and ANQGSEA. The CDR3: CSVVSGGGQPQHF. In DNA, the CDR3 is TGCAGCGTTGTATCTGGTGGAGGTCAGCCCCAGCATTTT.

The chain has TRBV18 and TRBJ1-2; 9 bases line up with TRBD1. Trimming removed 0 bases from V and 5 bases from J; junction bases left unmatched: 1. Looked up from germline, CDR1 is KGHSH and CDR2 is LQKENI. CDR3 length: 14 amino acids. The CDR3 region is CASSPPGTGYGYTF. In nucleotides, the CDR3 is TGTGCCAGCTCACCACCAGGGACAGGGTATGGCTACACCTTC.

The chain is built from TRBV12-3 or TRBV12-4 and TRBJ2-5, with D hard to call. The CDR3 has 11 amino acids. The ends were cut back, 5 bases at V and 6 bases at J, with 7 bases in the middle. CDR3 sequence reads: CASSITKTQYF. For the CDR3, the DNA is TGTGCCAGCAGTATAACAAAGACCCAGTACTTC.

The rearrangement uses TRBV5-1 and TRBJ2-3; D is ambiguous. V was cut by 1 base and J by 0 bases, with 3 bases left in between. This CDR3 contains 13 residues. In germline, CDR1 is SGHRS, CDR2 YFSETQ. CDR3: CASSLTSTDTQYF. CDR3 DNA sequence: TGCGCCAGCAGCTTGACTAGCACAGATACGCAGTATTTT.

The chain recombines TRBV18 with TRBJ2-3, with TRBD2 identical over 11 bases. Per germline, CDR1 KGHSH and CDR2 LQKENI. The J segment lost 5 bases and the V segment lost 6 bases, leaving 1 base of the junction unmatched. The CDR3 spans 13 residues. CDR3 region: CASSGTSGDTQYF. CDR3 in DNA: TGTGCCAGCTCCGGGACTAGCGGAGATACGCAGTATTTT.

The DNA of the CDR3 is TGCGCCAGCACCCCGACTAGCGGGAGGATATATGAGCAGTTCTTC. Its translation is CASTPTSGRIYEQFF. The rearrangement joins TRBV10-1 to TRBJ2-1, with TRBD2 identical over 13 bases. CDR3 size: 15 residues. The V segment lost 7 bases and the J segment 8 bases; nucleotides outside the gene matches: 8. CDR1 WNHNN and CDR2 SYGVQD come from the germline V gene (reference sequence).

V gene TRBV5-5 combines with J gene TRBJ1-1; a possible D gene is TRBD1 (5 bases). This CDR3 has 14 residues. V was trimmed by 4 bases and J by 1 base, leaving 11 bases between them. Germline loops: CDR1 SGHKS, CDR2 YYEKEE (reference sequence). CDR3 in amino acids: CASSPPGGNTEAFF. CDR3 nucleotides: TGTGCCAGCAGCCCCCCCGGGGGGAACACTGAAGCTTTCTTT.

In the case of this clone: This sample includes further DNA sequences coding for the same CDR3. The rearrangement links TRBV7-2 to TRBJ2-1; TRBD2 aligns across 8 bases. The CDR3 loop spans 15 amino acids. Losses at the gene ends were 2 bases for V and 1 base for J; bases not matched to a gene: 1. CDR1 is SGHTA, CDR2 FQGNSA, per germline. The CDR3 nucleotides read TGTGCCAGCAGCTTAAGCGGGAGATCCTACAATGAGCAGTTCTTC. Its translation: CASSLSGRSYNEQFF.